One and the same sample provided the 32 T cell receptor beta chains below, sequenced in a study of T cell responses to AZD1222 COVID-19 vaccine. TCRdb's table, derived via immunoSEQ multiplex PCR, lists solely in-frame clones and lacks some. The data show 150,000 or so clones, with roughly 90% seen just once and around 5.9% held by the top ten. This specimen consisted of peripheral blood, obtained on day 0 of AZD1222 vaccination. The receptors shown here come from an adult in good health.

The chain recombines TRBV11-3 with TRBJ2-2; D unresolved. V lost 0 bases to trimming and J lost 7 bases, with 6 bases between them. The V gene's germline CDR1 is SGHNT and CDR2 YENEEA. This CDR3 has 13 residues. This CDR3 is CASSLDHDGELFF. For the CDR3, the DNA is TGTGCCAGCAGCTTAGATCATGACGGGGAGCTGTTTTTT.

This clone was seen more than once but under ten times. The chain has TRBV12-3 or TRBV12-4 and TRBJ1-6; D call uncertain. Trimming shortened V by 3 bases and J by 12 bases, and 9 bases separated the two germline ends. CDR3 length: 12 residues. In nucleotides, the CDR3 is TGTGCCAGCAGTTTGAACGCCGGACCCCTCCACTTT. This codes for CASSLNAGPLHF.

The rearrangement uses TRBV11-2 and TRBJ1-1, with TRBD1 matching 7 bases. This CDR3 spans 14 amino acids. Germline trimming cut 2 bases from V and 4 bases from J; bases unmatched to any gene: 4. Per the germline V gene, CDR1 is SGHAT and CDR2 is FQNNGV. The CDR3 is CASSLPGGVTEAFF. The CDR3 nucleotides read TGTGCCAGCAGCTTACCAGGGGGGGTCACTGAAGCTTTCTTT.

V and J are TRBV5-4 and TRBJ2-1; 9 bases are shared with TRBD2. CDR3 length equals 15 residues. The germline V gene encodes CDR1 SGHNT and CDR2 YYREEE (reference sequence). The V segment lost 4 bases and the J segment 8 bases; nucleotides outside the gene matches: 10. CDR3 bases: TGTGCCAGCAGCACTCGGCGCGGGGGGGCCGATGAGCAGTTCTTC. Its translation: CASSTRRGGADEQFF.

The rearrangement uses TRBV5-4 and TRBJ2-1; tentatively, D is TRBD2 (6 bases). CDR1 is SGHNT and CDR2 is YYREEE in the germline V gene (reference sequence). V lost 4 bases, J lost 7 bases, and 18 bases lay in between. The CDR3 has 15 amino acids. The CDR3 region is CASSRGRHSTNEQFF. For the CDR3, the DNA is TGTGCCAGCAGCCGGGGGAGACACAGCACTAATGAGCAGTTCTTC.

The rearrangement links TRBV29-1 to TRBJ1-1, with D tentatively TRBD1 (6 bases). The germline CDR1 and CDR2 sequences are SQVTM and ANQGSEA. V shed 7 bases and J shed 0 bases, with 12 bases lying between them. The CDR3 has 13 residues. CDR3 sequence (DNA): TGCAGCGCACAAACAGGGATGAACACTGAAGCTTTCTTT. Protein product: CSAQTGMNTEAFF.

This clone occurred many times. V and J are TRBV5-6 and TRBJ2-1; D is possibly TRBD1 (7 bases). Trimming pared 4 bases from V and 3 bases from J, leaving 11 bases between. Germline values: CDR1 SGHDT, CDR2 YYEEEE. This CDR3 has 14 amino acids. As DNA, the CDR3 is TGTGCCAGCAGCGGGGGGACAGACTACAATGAGCAGTTCTTC. This translates into CASSGGTDYNEQFF.

The chain is built from TRBV28 and TRBJ1-4; D is ambiguous. This CDR3 spans 12 amino acids. Trimming pared 8 bases from V and 8 bases from J, leaving 12 bases between. From germline, CDR1 is MDHEN and CDR2 SYDVKM. CDR3 bases: TGTGCCAGCTTCAAGCTAGGGGAAAAACTGTTTTTT. Its protein is CASFKLGEKLFF.

This chain links TRBV24-1 with TRBJ2-1; no reliable D call. CDR3 length equals 13 residues. CDR1 is KGHDR and CDR2 is SFDVKD in the germline V gene. V lost 7 bases and J 8 bases, leaving 14 bases between the germline ends. The CDR3 region has the DNA TGTGCCACCAGCACTACAGTTTTTGATGAGCAGTTCTTC. Encoded protein: CATSTTVFDEQFF.

The chain links TRBV6-5 to TRBJ2-7, with D perhaps assigned TRBD1 or TRBD2 (6 bases each). CDR1 is MNHEY, CDR2 SVGAGI, per germline. The V gene lost 6 bases and the J gene lost 9 bases, with 21 bases spanning the gap. The length of the CDR3 is 14 residues. The CDR3 DNA follows: TGTGCCAGCAGAAACGAGGGGGGTGAAGCGGGGCAGTACTTC. This sequence encodes CASRNEGGEAGQYF.

This clone was observed a single time. The chain's CDR3 is CASAMGAGNYGYTF. CDR3 nucleotide sequence: TGTGCCAGTGCGATGGGGGCAGGGAACTATGGCTACACCTTC. J is TRBJ1-2 and V is TRBV19; possible D gene TRBD1, 6 bases. The CDR3 totals 14 residues. CDR1 is LNHDA and CDR2 is SQIVND in the germline V gene (reference sequence). Trimming took off 8 bases at V and 2 bases at J, with 15 bases between the two ends.

In its sample, this clone was seen once. CDR3 DNA: TGTGCCAGCAGTTATTTAGCGGGAGGGCCTGAGACCCAGTACTTC. It codes for CASSYLAGGPETQYF. The chain employs TRBV27 and TRBJ2-5; 11 nucleotides line up with TRBD2. Germline-derived CDR1 and CDR2 are MNHEY and SMNVEV (reference sequence). V lost 4 bases to trimming and J lost 5 bases; unmatched junction nucleotides: 6. The CDR3 runs 15 residues.

The CDR3 DNA is TGTGCCAGTAGTAACCTTCGACTCGGCGGGGGGGCAAACACCGGGGAGCTGTTTTTT. This sequence encodes CASSNLRLGGGANTGELFF. The chain carries TRBV19 and TRBJ2-2, with 9 bases lining up with TRBD2. Germline V gene data show CDR1 as LNHDA and CDR2 as SQIVND (reference sequence). The V segment lost 4 bases and the J segment 2 bases; nucleotides outside the gene matches: 14. This CDR3 spans 19 amino acids.

The chain uses TRBV30 and TRBJ1-1; D is ambiguous. Trimming left V 6 bases short and J 3 bases short, with 8 bases between. Germline V lookup: CDR1 GTSNPN, CDR2 SVGIG (reference sequence). The CDR3 has 11 residues. The CDR3, as DNA: TGTGCCTGTAACACTTACACTGAAGCTTTCTTT. Translation gives CACNTYTEAFF.

This clone was seen once. The rearrangement links TRBV5-1 to TRBJ2-2, with no clear D. Germline V gene lookup returns CDR1 SGHRS and CDR2 YFSETQ. V gave up 0 bases and J gave up 3 bases, with 15 bases separating them. The CDR3 is 17 residues long. The CDR3 bases are TGCGCCAGCAGCTTGGGCCCACAACAAAAATACACCGGGGAGCTGTTTTTT. It is translated as CASSLGPQQKYTGELFF.

CDR3 loop: CASSQGWGKEQFF. CDR3 coding DNA: TGTGCCAGCAGCCAAGGATGGGGGAAGGAGCAGTTCTTC. This chain connects TRBV3-1 (or the pseudogene TRBV3-2) to TRBJ2-1, with D perhaps given as TRBD1 or TRBD2 (5 bases each). Trimming left V 1 base short and J 10 bases short, with 11 bases between. CDR3 size: 13 residues. Per the germline V gene, CDR1 is LGHDT and CDR2 is YNNKEL (reference sequence).

The chain carries TRBV12-3 or TRBV12-4 and TRBJ1-4, with 8 bases fitting TRBD1. The CDR3 runs 13 residues. J gave up 3 bases and V 8 bases, and 2 bases lay outside the gene matches. The CDR3: CASLDRANEKLFF. The CDR3 DNA is TGTGCCAGCCTGGACAGGGCTAATGAAAAACTGTTTTTT.

This clone has a handful of counts. V gene TRBV9 combines with J gene TRBJ2-3; 7 bases line up with TRBD1. Trimming at V came to 6 bases and at J to 2 bases, leaving 9 bases not matched to a gene. Germline V gives CDR1 SGDLS, CDR2 YYNGEE. The CDR3 is made up of 15 amino acids. In DNA, the CDR3 is TGTGCCAGCACCACTACCGGGACAGCCACAGATACGCAGTATTTT. It yields the protein CASTTTGTATDTQYF.

The CDR3 DNA reads TGTGCCAGCAGCCCCAGTAGGGGTAGAGACAATCAGCCCCAGCATTTT. Translation: CASSPSRGRDNQPQHF. V is TRBV7-2 and J is TRBJ1-5; TRBD1 is a possible D gene (5 bases). The CDR3 is made up of 16 amino acids. Trimming shortened V by 5 bases and J by 3 bases, and 17 bases separated the two germline ends. Germline CDR1 and CDR2: SGHTA and FQGNSA. The complete variable domain, with remaining parts taken from reference TRBV7-2 and TRBJ1-5, reads GAGVSQSPSNKVTEKGKDVELRCDPISGHTALYWYRQSLGQGLEFLIYFQGNSAPDKSGLPSDRFSAERTGGSVSTLTIQRTQQEDSAVYLCASSPSRGRDNQPQHFGDGTRLSIL.

The genes are TRBV7-3 and TRBJ2-1, with unresolved D. This CDR3 spans 15 amino acids. V was trimmed by 1 base and J by 8 bases, leaving 15 bases between them. Germline V CDR1 and CDR2: SGHTA, FQGTGA. CDR3 sequence (DNA): TGTGCCAGCAGCTTAAACCCAGCAGGTCGGCATGAGCAGTTCTTC. This sequence encodes CASSLNPAGRHEQFF.

The chain recombines TRBV19 with TRBJ2-7; D tentatively fits TRBD1 or TRBD2 (5 bases each). The CDR3 totals 15 residues. The germline CDR1 and CDR2 sequences are LNHDA and SQIVND (reference sequence). Trimming removed 5 bases from V and 3 bases from J, with 17 bases in between. The CDR3 DNA reads TGTGCCAGTAGTGGGCTGGGACCGATGCGCTACGAGCAGTACTTC. Its translation: CASSGLGPMRYEQYF. Using reference TRBV19 and TRBJ2-7 for the parts outside the CDR3, the full variable domain is DGGITQSPKYLFRKEGQNVTLSCEQNLNHDAMYWYRQDPGQGLRLIYYSQIVNDFQKGDIAEGYSVSREKKESFPLTVTSAQKNPTAFYLCASSGLGPMRYEQYFGPGTRLTVT.

In its sample, this clone was seen a few times. The chain uses TRBV18 and TRBJ1-1; D is unclear. CDR3 length: 15 residues. CDR1 is KGHSH, CDR2 LQKENI, per germline. Trimming removed 3 bases from V and 1 base from J, with 12 bases in between. DNA of the CDR3: TGTGCCAGCTCACCGAGAACAACCTCGAACACTGAAGCTTTCTTT. It is translated as CASSPRTTSNTEAFF.

This clone was recorded a few times. This chain connects TRBV19 to TRBJ1-1; D is unclear. Trimming left V 5 bases short and J 1 base short, with 5 bases between. In germline, CDR1 is LNHDA, CDR2 SQIVND (reference sequence). CDR3 length: 12 residues. The CDR3 nucleotides are TGTGCCAGTAGTTGGTGGAACACTGAAGCTTTCTTT. This gives the protein CASSWWNTEAFF. The full variable domain, completed using reference TRBV19 and TRBJ1-1, is DGGITQSPKYLFRKEGQNVTLSCEQNLNHDAMYWYRQDPGQGLRLIYYSQIVNDFQKGDIAEGYSVSREKKESFPLTVTSAQKNPTAFYLCASSWWNTEAFFGQGTRLTVV.

For the CDR3, the DNA is TGCAGCGCTGAGGCAGGGGGCCACGGGGAGCTGTTTTTT. Protein product: CSAEAGGHGELFF. The rearrangement links TRBV29-1 to TRBJ2-2; TRBD1 agrees at 8 bases. CDR3 length: 13 residues. The germline V gene encodes CDR1 SQVTM and CDR2 ANQGSEA. V was pared by 7 bases and J by 7 bases, with 8 bases of the junction left unmatched.

The chain carries TRBV5-1 and TRBJ2-2; TRBD1 aligns across 9 bases. Per germline, CDR1 SGHRS and CDR2 YFSETQ. J gave up 6 bases and V 5 bases, and 8 bases lay outside the gene matches. The CDR3 loop spans 15 amino acids. CDR3 nucleotides: TGCGCCAGCAGGTCCGGGACAGGGTCGGCCGGGGAGCTGTTTTTT. Its translation: CASRSGTGSAGELFF.

The V gene is TRBV6-2 or TRBV6-3, the J gene TRBJ2-7, with 8 bases fitting TRBD1. The CDR3 sequence is 16 residues long. V gave up 5 bases and J gave up 5 bases; unmatched junction bases: 14. CDR1 is MNHEY and CDR2 is SVGEGT in the germline V gene. CDR3 DNA: TGTGCCAGCAGTACCCGAAGGGGGACAGGTATCCACGAGCAGTACTTC. It yields the protein CASSTRRGTGIHEQYF.

CDR3 in DNA: TGTGCCAGCACCCTGGGGGGCGAAGGTAATTCACCCCTCCACTTT. Translated: CASTLGGEGNSPLHF. The rearrangement links TRBV28 to TRBJ1-6, with D tentatively TRBD1 (6 bases). The CDR3 runs to 15 residues. V dropped 7 bases and J dropped 6 bases, with 16 bases sitting between them. The germline CDR1 and CDR2 sequences are MDHEN and SYDVKM.

The V and J genes are TRBV7-2 and TRBJ1-4, with D uncertain. Germline loops: CDR1 SGHTA, CDR2 FQGNSA. V was clipped by 0 bases and J by 7 bases, with 9 bases between them. The CDR3 totals 14 residues. The CDR3 loop is CASSLARRGEKLFF. For the CDR3, the DNA is TGTGCCAGCAGCTTAGCCAGACGCGGTGAAAAACTGTTTTTT.

This chain connects TRBV27 to TRBJ2-4; 7 bases line up with TRBD2. The CDR3 loop spans 16 amino acids. J was trimmed by 0 bases and V by 5 bases; bases with no gene match: 7. Germline V gives CDR1 MNHEY, CDR2 SMNVEV (reference sequence). CDR3 sequence: CASSTLSGAAKNIQYF. The CDR3 DNA reads as TGTGCCAGCAGTACCCTGAGCGGGGCAGCCAAAAACATTCAGTACTTC.

V and J are TRBV5-4 and TRBJ2-3; perhaps TRBD2 as D (5 bases). Germline CDR1 SGHNT, CDR2 YYREEE (reference sequence). The CDR3 has 16 residues. V was pared by 0 bases and J by 2 bases, with 13 bases between. This chain's CDR3 is CASSLAEGANTDTQYF. In DNA form, the CDR3 reads TGTGCCAGCAGCTTGGCCGAGGGAGCGAACACAGATACGCAGTATTTT.

In this sample, this clone turned up once. This chain connects TRBV27 to TRBJ1-5; D might be TRBD1 (5 bases). Germline lookup yields CDR1 MNHEY and CDR2 SMNVEV (reference sequence). The length of the CDR3 is 14 residues. The V end was cut by 9 bases, the J end by 5 bases, with 17 bases between. The CDR3 sequence: CASGGGWVDQPQHF. The CDR3 DNA is TGTGCCAGTGGGGGAGGGTGGGTCGATCAGCCCCAGCATTTT.

V gene TRBV7-9 combines with J gene TRBJ1-2; D not certain. Trimming pared 5 bases from V and 7 bases from J, leaving 17 bases between. The CDR3 length is 14 residues. The germline gives CDR1 SEHNR, CDR2 FQNEAQ (reference sequence). This CDR3 is CASSNLRNTFGYTF. CDR3 sequence (DNA): TGTGCCAGCAGCAATTTGAGAAATACTTTTGGCTACACCTTC.